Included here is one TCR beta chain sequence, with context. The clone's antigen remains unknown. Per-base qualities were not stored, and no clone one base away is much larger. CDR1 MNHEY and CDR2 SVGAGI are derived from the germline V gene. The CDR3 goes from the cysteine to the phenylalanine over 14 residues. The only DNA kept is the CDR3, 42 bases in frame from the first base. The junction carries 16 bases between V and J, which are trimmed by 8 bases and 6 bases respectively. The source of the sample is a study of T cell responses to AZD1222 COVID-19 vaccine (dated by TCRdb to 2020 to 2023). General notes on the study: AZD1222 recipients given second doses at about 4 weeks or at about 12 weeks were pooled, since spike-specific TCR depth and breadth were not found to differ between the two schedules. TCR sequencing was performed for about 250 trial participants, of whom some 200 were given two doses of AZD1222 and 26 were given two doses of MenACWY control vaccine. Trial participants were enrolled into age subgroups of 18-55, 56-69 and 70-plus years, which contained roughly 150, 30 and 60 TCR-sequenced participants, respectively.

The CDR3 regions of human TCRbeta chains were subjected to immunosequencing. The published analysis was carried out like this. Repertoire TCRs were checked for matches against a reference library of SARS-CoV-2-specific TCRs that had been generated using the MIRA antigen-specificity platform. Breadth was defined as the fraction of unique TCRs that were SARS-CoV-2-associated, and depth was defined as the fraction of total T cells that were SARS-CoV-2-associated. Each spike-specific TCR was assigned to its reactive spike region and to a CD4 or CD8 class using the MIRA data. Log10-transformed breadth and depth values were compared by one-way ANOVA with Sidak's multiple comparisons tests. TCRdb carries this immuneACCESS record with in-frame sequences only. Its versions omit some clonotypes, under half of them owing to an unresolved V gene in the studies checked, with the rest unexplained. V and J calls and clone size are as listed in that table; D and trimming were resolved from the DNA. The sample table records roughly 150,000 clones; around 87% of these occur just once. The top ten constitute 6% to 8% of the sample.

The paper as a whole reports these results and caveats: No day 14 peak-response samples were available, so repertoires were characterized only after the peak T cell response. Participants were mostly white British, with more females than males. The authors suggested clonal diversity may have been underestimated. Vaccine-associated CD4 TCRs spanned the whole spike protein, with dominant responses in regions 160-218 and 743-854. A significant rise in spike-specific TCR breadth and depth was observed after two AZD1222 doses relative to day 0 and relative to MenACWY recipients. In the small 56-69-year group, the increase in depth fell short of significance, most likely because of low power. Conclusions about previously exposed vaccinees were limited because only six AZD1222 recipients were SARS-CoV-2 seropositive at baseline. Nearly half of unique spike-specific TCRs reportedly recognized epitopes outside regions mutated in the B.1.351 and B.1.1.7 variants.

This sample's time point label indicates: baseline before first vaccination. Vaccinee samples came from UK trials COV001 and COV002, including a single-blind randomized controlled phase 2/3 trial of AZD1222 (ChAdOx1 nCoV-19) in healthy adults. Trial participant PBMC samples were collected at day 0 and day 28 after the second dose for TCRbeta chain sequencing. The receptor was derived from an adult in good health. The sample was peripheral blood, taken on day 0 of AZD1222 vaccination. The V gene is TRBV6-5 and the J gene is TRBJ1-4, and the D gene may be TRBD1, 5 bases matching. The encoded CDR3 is CASERLGAYEKLFF. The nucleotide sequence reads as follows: TGTGCCAGCGAAAGACTAGGGGCGTATGAAAAACTGTTTTTT.